This passage covers 11 T cell receptor beta chains from one sample sequenced in a study of blood T cell repertoires in COVID-19. Clones were sequenced by immunoSEQ multiplex PCR, and TCRdb holds only the in-frame ones, with some missing. The repertoire holds some 120,000 clones, roughly 83% seen once, with 37% in the top ten. Sequenced input: peripheral blood. These receptors all stem from a man in his forties or fifties with active or convalescent COVID-19.

The J gene is TRBJ2-3, the V gene TRBV6-5; 9 bases map to TRBD1. Per germline, CDR1 MNHEY and CDR2 SVGAGI. CDR3 size: 15 residues. V gave up 2 bases and J gave up 6 bases; unmatched junction bases: 6. The CDR3 reads CASSYATGGADTQYF. The CDR3 region has the DNA TGTGCCAGCAGTTACGCTACAGGGGGCGCGGATACGCAGTATTTT.

The V gene is TRBV13, the J gene TRBJ2-2, with 7 bases identical to TRBD1. Looked up from germline, CDR1 is PRHDT and CDR2 is FYEKMQ (reference sequence). CDR3 length: 15 residues. Germline trimming cut 4 bases from V and 3 bases from J; bases unmatched to any gene: 5. The CDR3 is CASSSRQGDTGELFF. The CDR3 nucleotides read TGTGCCAGCAGCTCAAGACAGGGCGACACCGGGGAGCTGTTTTTT.

V usage is TRBV19 and J usage is TRBJ2-1; 8 nucleotides match TRBD2. Germline V gene lookup returns CDR1 LNHDA and CDR2 SQIVND (reference sequence). CDR3 length equals 18 residues. V lost 0 bases to trimming and J lost 9 bases; unmatched junction nucleotides: 16. CDR3 coding DNA: TGTGCCAGTAGTATAGATCTTAGTGTAGTAGCGGGACGGTTTGAGCAGTTCTTC. Its protein is CASSIDLSVVAGRFEQFF.

The V call is TRBV27, the J call TRBJ2-2; D is possibly TRBD2 (7 bases). Deletions cut 7 bases from V and 5 bases from J, with 26 bases between. The CDR3 covers 18 residues. Germline CDR1 reads MNHEY; CDR2 reads SMNVEV (reference sequence). The CDR3 DNA is TGTGCCAGCACCTATTGGAGAGGGGGGGCGCCGGGGACCGGGGAGCTGTTTTTT. This sequence encodes CASTYWRGGAPGTGELFF.

This chain joins TRBV28 and TRBJ1-2, with D maybe TRBD1 (5 bases). The CDR3 has 12 residues. Germline loops: CDR1 MDHEN, CDR2 SYDVKM. V was cut by 7 bases and J by 8 bases, with 14 bases left in between. The CDR3 sequence: CASTDNPLGYTF. For the CDR3, the DNA is TGTGCCAGCACGGACAATCCACTGGGCTACACCTTC.

This rearrangement joins TRBV3-1 (or the pseudogene TRBV3-2) to TRBJ1-2, with a weak D call TRBD1 (6 bases). The V gene's germline CDR1 is LGHDT and CDR2 YNNKEL (reference sequence). The CDR3 totals 15 residues. V shed 1 base and J shed 8 bases, with 17 bases lying between them. The CDR3 DNA is TGTGCCAGCAGCCAAGGGCGGGGGCCCCCTGGAGGCTACACCTTC. Translating gives CASSQGRGPPGGYTF.

The chain joins TRBV24-1 to TRBJ1-2; D is possibly TRBD1 (5 bases). Germline V gene sequence: CDR1 KGHDR, CDR2 SFDVKD. The CDR3 loop spans 14 amino acids. V was trimmed by 8 bases and J by 6 bases, leaving 18 bases between them. The CDR3 coding sequence is TGTGCCACCACCCCTCCCGGGGGACGGGATGGCTACACCTTC. Residues: CATTPPGGRDGYTF.

The genes are TRBV28 and TRBJ1-1; D gene unclear. V lost 11 bases to trimming and J lost 0 bases, with 13 bases between them. From germline, CDR1 is MDHEN and CDR2 SYDVKM. The CDR3 totals 13 residues. CDR3 protein: CASRRQLNTEAFF. CDR3 sequence (DNA): TGTGCCTCTCGGCGGCAGTTGAACACTGAAGCTTTCTTT.

The chain carries TRBV5-1 and TRBJ2-7; a weak D match, TRBD1 (7 bases). The germline gives CDR1 SGHRS, CDR2 YFSETQ. V was clipped by 0 bases and J by 2 bases, with 12 bases between them. CDR3 length equals 15 residues. This chain's CDR3 is CASSLDSRGAYEQYF. CDR3 nucleotide sequence: TGCGCCAGCAGCTTGGATAGCAGGGGGGCCTACGAGCAGTACTTC.

V usage is TRBV5-6 and J usage is TRBJ2-7, with 8 bases that match TRBD1. The CDR3 is 16 residues long. CDR1 is SGHDT and CDR2 is YYEEEE in the germline V gene. V was clipped by 4 bases and J by 2 bases; unmatched bases: 11. The CDR3 region is CASSPQDRGATYEQYF. The CDR3 DNA is TGTGCCAGCAGCCCACAAGACAGGGGAGCTACCTACGAGCAGTACTTC. Complete variable domain (other parts from reference TRBV5-6 and TRBJ2-7): DAGVTQSPTHLIKTRGQQVTLRCSPKSGHDTVSWYQQALGQGPQFIFQYYEEEERQRGNFPDRFSGHQFPNYSSELNVNALLLGDSALYLCASSPQDRGATYEQYFGPGTRLTVT.

The sample holds one count of this clone. The V call is TRBV6-6, the J call TRBJ1-2; D is perhaps TRBD1 (5 bases). Deletions cut 11 bases from V and 4 bases from J, with 20 bases between. This CDR3 is 14 amino acids long. Germline V gene lookup returns CDR1 MNHNY and CDR2 SVGAGI (reference sequence). The chain's CDR3 is CAVQGGVGVYGYTF. In DNA, the CDR3 is TGTGCCGTCCAGGGCGGGGTTGGGGTCTATGGCTACACCTTC.